This passage covers 17 T cell receptor beta chains from one sample sequenced in a study of beta chain features in type 1 diabetes. Every bit of the isolated RNA underwent reverse transcription, so sequencing read expressed TCRB transcripts. The protocol was immunoSEQ multiplex PCR, while the TCRdb copy is restricted to in-frame clones and leaves out a portion. The data contain 900,000 or so clones, 15% to 20% of them singletons. Sequencing used naive CD4+ T cells from blood. Source of these receptors: a woman aged 18-29 years in good health.

The chain couples TRBV19 to TRBJ2-3, with D hard to call. This CDR3 comprises 16 residues. Trimming took 3 bases from V and 0 from J, leaving 13 bases between them. Per germline, CDR1 LNHDA and CDR2 SQIVND (reference sequence). The CDR3 region has the DNA TGTGCCAGTAGTATCTCCTCCGGTTCTAGCACAGATACGCAGTATTTT. Translation gives CASSISSGSSTDTQYF.

Details on this clone: Compared with germline, one end of the junction differs, possibly owing to a read error. V usage is TRBV7-2 and J usage is TRBJ2-1, with TRBD2 matching over 8 bases. The CDR3 totals 16 residues. The germline V gene encodes CDR1 SGHTA and CDR2 FQGNSA. The CDR3, as DNA: TGTGCCAGCAGCTTGCGTAGCGGGGCGGGGTACACTGAGCAGTTCTTC. Amino acids: CASSLRSGAGYTEQFF.

In its sample, this clone was seen a few times. This rearrangement joins TRBV7-2 to TRBJ2-7; TRBD2 matches at 8 bases. The CDR3 is 14 amino acids. Germline lookup yields CDR1 SGHTA and CDR2 FQGNSA. With V trimmed by 6 bases and J by 4 bases, 8 bases remained unmatched. The CDR3 region has the DNA TGTGCCAGCAGTTCCCGGGGGGGAGATTACGAGCAGTACTTC. Translating it yields CASSSRGGDYEQYF.

In its sample, this clone was seen a few times. The rearrangement joins TRBV2 to TRBJ1-1, with no clear D. V was shortened by 4 bases and J by 5 bases, with 11 bases between the two germline ends. The CDR3 sequence is 13 residues long. The germline gives CDR1 SNHLY, CDR2 FYNNEI. For the CDR3, the DNA is TGTGCCAGCAGTGTTCTGGAAGGGACTGAAGCTTTCTTT. Amino acids: CASSVLEGTEAFF.

This clone was counted a few times. J is TRBJ1-2 and V is TRBV28; 7 bases align to TRBD1. The CDR3 is made up of 14 amino acids. V dropped 5 bases and J dropped 12; count of bases not matched to a gene: 15. The V gene's germline CDR1 is MDHEN and CDR2 SYDVKM. The DNA for the CDR3 is TGTGCCAGCAGTGGACCGGGACAGTCGGCTGGTGACACCTTC. This encodes CASSGPGQSAGDTF.

This clone was counted a few times. The chain employs TRBV11-2 and TRBJ2-7; 7 nucleotides align to TRBD2. The CDR3 runs 14 residues. Germline loops: CDR1 SGHAT, CDR2 FQNNGV. Losses at the gene ends were 3 bases for V and 3 bases for J; bases not matched to a gene: 5. The CDR3 DNA reads TGTGCCAGCAGCTTTTGGGAGGGTGTCTACGAGCAGTACTTC. Amino acid sequence: CASSFWEGVYEQYF.

The chain employs TRBV11-3 and TRBJ2-7, with D possibly being TRBD1 or TRBD2 (5 bases each). V lost 0 bases and J lost 2, with 11 bases in between. Germline values: CDR1 SGHNT, CDR2 YENEEA. There are 15 residues in the CDR3. For the CDR3, the DNA is TGTGCCAGCAGCTTAGAGGGGGAGTGGACCTACGAGCAGTACTTC. Translating it yields CASSLEGEWTYEQYF.

The V and J genes are TRBV9 and TRBJ2-5; 9 nucleotides agree with TRBD1. The CDR3 is 16 residues long. V trimming: 1 base; J trimming: 5 bases; junction bases outside the gene matches: 9. The germline gives CDR1 SGDLS, CDR2 YYNGEE. The CDR3 nucleotides are TGTGCCAGCAGCGTAATTTCGACAGGGGGGATGGAGACCCAGTACTTC. Amino acids: CASSVISTGGMETQYF.

A few counts support this clone. The J gene is TRBJ1-4, the V gene TRBV7-9; D is perhaps TRBD1 (5 bases). This CDR3 region has 14 residues. Germline CDR1 and CDR2: SEHNR and FQNEAQ (reference sequence). The ends were cut back, 2 bases at V and 4 bases at J, with 8 bases in the middle. The CDR3 DNA follows: TGTGCCAGCAGCTTACAGGGATATAATGAAAAACTGTTTTTT. It codes for CASSLQGYNEKLFF.

The chain employs TRBV18 and TRBJ2-7; the D is unclear. The CDR3 sequence is 13 residues long. The ends were cut back, 5 bases at V and 3 bases at J, with 11 bases in the middle. Germline V gene data show CDR1 as KGHSH and CDR2 as LQKENI. CDR3 protein: CASSGLHLYEQYF. The CDR3 DNA is TGTGCCAGCTCAGGTTTACACCTCTACGAGCAGTACTTC. Supplemented by reference TRBV18 and TRBJ2-7, the full variable domain reads NAGVMQNPRHLVRRRGQEARLRCSPMKGHSHVYWYRQLPEEGLKFMVYLQKENIIDESGMPKERFSAEFPKEGPSILRIQQVVRGDSAAYFCASSGLHLYEQYFGPGTRLTVT.

The sample holds a few counts of this clone. V is TRBV10-3 and J is TRBJ2-3; a weak D match, TRBD2 (6 bases). Trimming cost V 6 bases and J 5 bases, with 15 bases left between them. The CDR3 has 14 amino acids. CDR1 and CDR2 (germline): ENHRY, SYGVKD. The CDR3 here is CAIREGRAGDTQYF. Here the CDR3 DNA reads TGTGCCATCAGGGAGGGTAGGGCTGGAGATACGCAGTATTTT.

The chain links TRBV9 to TRBJ2-5; tentative D call: TRBD1 (6 bases). The germline V gene has CDR1 SGDLS and CDR2 YYNGEE. The CDR3 runs to 15 residues. Trimming took 3 bases from V and 5 from J, leaving 17 bases between them. This CDR3 reads CASSAYSGDRETQYF. The CDR3 nucleotides are TGTGCCAGCAGCGCGTATTCAGGGGATAGGGAGACCCAGTACTTC.

There are a few counts of this clone. This chain joins TRBV11-1 and TRBJ2-3; D could derive from TRBD1 or TRBD2 (5 bases each). In germline, CDR1 is SGHAT, CDR2 FQDESV (reference sequence). The CDR3 extends over 15 amino acids. The V and J ends lost 7 bases and 1 base respectively, with 15 bases between them. The CDR3 sequence: CASTASGGRTDTQYF. The CDR3 DNA is TGTGCCAGCACCGCTAGTGGGGGTCGCACAGATACGCAGTATTTT.

The chain links TRBV4-3 to TRBJ2-3, with TRBD2 identical over 10 bases. Trimming at V came to 4 bases and at J to 6 bases, leaving 7 bases not matched to a gene. The CDR3 has 15 residues. Germline-derived CDR1 and CDR2 are LGHNA and YSLEER. The CDR3 DNA sequence: TGCGCCAGCAGCCCCTTAGCTAGCGGGAGTGATACGCAGTATTTT. This gives the protein CASSPLASGSDTQYF.

This clone has only a few counts. This sample also contains other DNA sequences that code for the same CDR3. This rearrangement joins TRBV7-2 to TRBJ2-5, with TRBD2 identical over 13 bases. The V gene end was trimmed by 4 bases and the J gene end by 5 bases; junction bases not matched to a gene: 1. CDR3 length equals 14 residues. Germline CDR1 reads SGHTA; CDR2 reads FQGNSA. CDR3 protein: CASSSGLAGETQYF. As DNA, the CDR3 is TGTGCCAGCAGCTCGGGACTAGCGGGGGAGACCCAGTACTTC.

This clone was observed a few times. The DNA is omitted, as the CDR3 cannot be located on it reliably, and the CDR3 follows TCRdb's listing. V and J are TRBV6-6 and TRBJ1-4. The CDR3 numbers 14 amino acids, ends counted. Germline V gene data show CDR1 as MNHNY and CDR2 as SVGAGI (reference sequence). This CDR3 is CASSYFGPNEKLFF.

CDR3 residues: CATSRGTTRGPNQPQHF. In DNA form, the CDR3 reads TGTGCCACCAGCAGAGGAACAACCAGGGGGCCAAATCAGCCCCAGCATTTT. The chain carries TRBV15 and TRBJ1-5, with TRBD1 matching over 8 bases. Looked up from germline, CDR1 is LNHNV and CDR2 is YYDKDF (reference sequence). This CDR3 has 17 amino acids. V lost 1 base and J lost 4; bases outside the gene matches: 9.